The sequence of this T cell receptor beta chain was determined in a study of CD8+ T cells in alopecia areata. Study findings and constraints: Lesional scalp displayed greater clonality than normal scalp, most notably in alopecia totalis/universalis.

To note about this clone: No antigen is known for it.

The CDR3 is 16 amino acids. V gave up 4 bases and J gave up 8 bases; unmatched junction bases: 10. Germline V gene sequence: CDR1 SGDLS, CDR2 YYNGEE. Treatment of the sample: oral pan-JAK inhibitor, 5-10 mg twice daily. Lesional scalp punch biopsies and peripheral blood were collected from alopecia areata patients. Sequencing templates came from extracted RNA that was reverse transcribed into cDNA. Using immunoSEQ multiplex PCR, the repertoire was profiled, and TCRdb retains in-frame clones only, with some absent. The sample yields 110,000 to 150,000 clones, about 88% seen once. The receptor was derived from a human donor with alopecia areata. This sample comprised CD8+ T cells sorted from blood, obtained at week 4, from a patient treated with tofacitinib. The chain is built from TRBV9 and TRBJ2-1; 12 bases align to TRBD1. The CDR3 nucleotides read TGTGCCAGCAGCTTAACCGGAGGGACAGGGGGCTATGAGCAGTTCTTC. Translating gives CASSLTGGTGGYEQFF.